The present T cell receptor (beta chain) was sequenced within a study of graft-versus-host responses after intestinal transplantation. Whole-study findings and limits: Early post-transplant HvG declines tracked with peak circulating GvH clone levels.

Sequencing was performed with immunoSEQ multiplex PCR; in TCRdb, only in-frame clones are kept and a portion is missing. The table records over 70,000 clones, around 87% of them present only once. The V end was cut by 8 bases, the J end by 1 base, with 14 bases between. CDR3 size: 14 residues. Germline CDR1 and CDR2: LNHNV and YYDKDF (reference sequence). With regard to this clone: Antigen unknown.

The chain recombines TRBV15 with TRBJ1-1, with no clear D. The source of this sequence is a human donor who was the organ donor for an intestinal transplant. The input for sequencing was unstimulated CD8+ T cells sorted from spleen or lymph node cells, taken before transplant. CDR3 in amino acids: CATSLGRGNTEAFF. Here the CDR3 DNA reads TGTGCCACCTCTCTTGGTAGAGGGAACACTGAAGCTTTCTTT.